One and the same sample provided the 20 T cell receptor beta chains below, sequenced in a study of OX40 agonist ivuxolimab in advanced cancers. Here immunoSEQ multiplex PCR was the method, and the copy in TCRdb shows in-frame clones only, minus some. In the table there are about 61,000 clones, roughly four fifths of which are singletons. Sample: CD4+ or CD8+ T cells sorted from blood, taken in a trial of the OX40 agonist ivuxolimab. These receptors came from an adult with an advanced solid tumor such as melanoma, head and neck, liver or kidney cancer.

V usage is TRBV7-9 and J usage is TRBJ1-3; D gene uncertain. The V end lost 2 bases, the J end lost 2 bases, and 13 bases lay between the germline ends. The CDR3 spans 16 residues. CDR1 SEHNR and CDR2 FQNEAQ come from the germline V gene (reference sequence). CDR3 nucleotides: TGTGCCAGCAGCTTACCCTATCGGGGAGCTGGAAACACCATATATTTT. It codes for CASSLPYRGAGNTIYF.

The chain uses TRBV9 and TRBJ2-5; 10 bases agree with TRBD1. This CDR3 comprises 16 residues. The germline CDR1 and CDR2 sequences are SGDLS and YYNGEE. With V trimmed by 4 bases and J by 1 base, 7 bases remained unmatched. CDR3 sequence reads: CASSLRQGAGQETQYF. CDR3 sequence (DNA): TGTGCCAGCAGCCTTAGACAGGGGGCAGGCCAAGAGACCCAGTACTTC. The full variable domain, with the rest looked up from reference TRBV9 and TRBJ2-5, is DSGVTQTPKHLITATGQRVTLRCSPRSGDLSVYWYQQSLDQGLQFLIQYYNGEERAKGNILERFSAQQFPDLHSELNLSSLELGDSALYFCASSLRQGAGQETQYFGPGTRLLVL.

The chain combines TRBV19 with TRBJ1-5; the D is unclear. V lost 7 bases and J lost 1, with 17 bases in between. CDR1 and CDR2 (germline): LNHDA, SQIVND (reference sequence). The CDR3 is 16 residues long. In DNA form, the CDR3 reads TGTGCCAGTACCCCTTTGCGGGCTGGGAGCAATCAGCCCCAGCATTTT. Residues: CASTPLRAGSNQPQHF.

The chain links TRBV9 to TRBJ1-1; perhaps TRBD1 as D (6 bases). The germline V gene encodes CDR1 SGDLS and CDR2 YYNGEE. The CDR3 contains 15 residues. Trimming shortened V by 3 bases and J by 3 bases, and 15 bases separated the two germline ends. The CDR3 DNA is TGTGCCAGCAGCGAGGGTCCGGGGGCTTACACTGAAGCTTTCTTT. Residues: CASSEGPGAYTEAFF. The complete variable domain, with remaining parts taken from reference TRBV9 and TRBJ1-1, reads DSGVTQTPKHLITATGQRVTLRCSPRSGDLSVYWYQQSLDQGLQFLIQYYNGEERAKGNILERFSAQQFPDLHSELNLSSLELGDSALYFCASSEGPGAYTEAFFGQGTRLTVV.

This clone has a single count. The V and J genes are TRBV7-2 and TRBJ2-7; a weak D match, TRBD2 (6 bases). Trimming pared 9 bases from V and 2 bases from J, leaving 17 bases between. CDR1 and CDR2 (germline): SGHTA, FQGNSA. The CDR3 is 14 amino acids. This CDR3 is CASSTGVRTYEQYF. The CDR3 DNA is TGTGCCAGTAGCACGGGGGTGCGAACCTACGAGCAGTACTTC.

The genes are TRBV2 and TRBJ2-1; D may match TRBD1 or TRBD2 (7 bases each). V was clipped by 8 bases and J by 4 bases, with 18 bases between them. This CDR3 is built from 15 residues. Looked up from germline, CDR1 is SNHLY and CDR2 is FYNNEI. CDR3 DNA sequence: TGTGCCAGCGGAGGGGAGGGGGCGGTTTACAATGAGCAGTTCTTC. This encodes CASGGEGAVYNEQFF.

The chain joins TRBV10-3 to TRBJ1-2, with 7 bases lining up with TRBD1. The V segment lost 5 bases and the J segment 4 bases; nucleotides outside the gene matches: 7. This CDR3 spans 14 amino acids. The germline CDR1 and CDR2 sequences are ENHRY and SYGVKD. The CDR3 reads CAISQGDLTYGYTF. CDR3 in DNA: TGTGCCATCAGTCAGGGGGACCTCACCTATGGCTACACCTTC.

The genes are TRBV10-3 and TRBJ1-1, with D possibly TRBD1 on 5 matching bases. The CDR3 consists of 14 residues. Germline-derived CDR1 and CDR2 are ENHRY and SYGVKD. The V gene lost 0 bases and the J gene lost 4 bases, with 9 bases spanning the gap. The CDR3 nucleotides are TGTGCCATCAGTGAGTCCCAGGGCCGCACTGAAGCTTTCTTT. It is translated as CAISESQGRTEAFF.

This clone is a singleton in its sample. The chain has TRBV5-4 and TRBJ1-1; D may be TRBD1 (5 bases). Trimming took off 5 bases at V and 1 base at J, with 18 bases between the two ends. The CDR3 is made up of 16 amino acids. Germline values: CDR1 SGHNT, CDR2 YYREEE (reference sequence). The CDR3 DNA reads TGTGCCAGCAGTTACCCACCCGGGACCGCGAACACTGAAGCTTTCTTT. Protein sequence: CASSYPPGTANTEAFF.

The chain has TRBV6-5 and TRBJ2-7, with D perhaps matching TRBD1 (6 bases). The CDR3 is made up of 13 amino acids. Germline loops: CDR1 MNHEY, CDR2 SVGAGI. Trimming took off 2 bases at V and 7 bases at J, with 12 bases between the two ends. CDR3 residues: CASSYGTSGEQYF. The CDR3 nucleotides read TGTGCCAGCAGTTACGGGACATCAGGGGAGCAGTACTTC.

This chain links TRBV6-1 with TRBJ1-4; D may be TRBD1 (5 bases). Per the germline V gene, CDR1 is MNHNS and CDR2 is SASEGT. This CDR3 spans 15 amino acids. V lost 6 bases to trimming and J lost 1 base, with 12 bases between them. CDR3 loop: CASRAGLGTNEKLFF. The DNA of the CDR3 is TGTGCCAGCAGGGCAGGGCTAGGAACTAATGAAAAACTGTTTTTT.

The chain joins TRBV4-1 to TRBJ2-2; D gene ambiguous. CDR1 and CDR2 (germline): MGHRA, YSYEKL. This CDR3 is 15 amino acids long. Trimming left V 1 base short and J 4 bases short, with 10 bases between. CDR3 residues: CASSQGAASTGELFF. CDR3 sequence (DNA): TGCGCCAGCAGCCAAGGCGCAGCCAGCACCGGGGAGCTGTTTTTT.

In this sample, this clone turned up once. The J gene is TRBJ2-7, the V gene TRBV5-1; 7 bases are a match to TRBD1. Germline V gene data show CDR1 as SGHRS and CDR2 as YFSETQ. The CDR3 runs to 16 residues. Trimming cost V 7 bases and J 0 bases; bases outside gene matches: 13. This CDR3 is CASGLRDRATSYEQYF. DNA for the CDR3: TGCGCCAGCGGGCTTCGCGACAGGGCGACCTCCTACGAGCAGTACTTC.

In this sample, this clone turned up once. The CDR3, as DNA: TGTGCCAGCCGCAGGGGGCGAGGGCAAGACGACACTGAAGCTTTCTTT. It is translated as CASRRGRGQDDTEAFF. The V and J genes are TRBV7-3 and TRBJ1-1, with TRBD1 matching 8 bases. Trimming took 8 bases from V and 3 from J; bases not matched to a gene: 14. The CDR3 is 16 amino acids. CDR1 is SGHTA, CDR2 FQGTGA, per germline. Supplemented by reference TRBV7-3 and TRBJ1-1, the full variable domain reads GAGVSQTPSNKVTEKGKYVELRCDPISGHTALYWYRQSLGQGPEFLIYFQGTGAADDSGLPNDRFFAVRPEGSVSTLKIQRTERGDSAVYLCASRRGRGQDDTEAFFGQGTRLTVV.

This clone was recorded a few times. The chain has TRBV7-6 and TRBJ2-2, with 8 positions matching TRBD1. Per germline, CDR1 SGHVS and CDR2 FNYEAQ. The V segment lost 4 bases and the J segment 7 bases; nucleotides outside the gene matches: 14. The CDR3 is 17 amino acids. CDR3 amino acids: CASSSWTGRRAGGELFF. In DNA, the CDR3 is TGTGCCAGCAGCTCGTGGACAGGGCGTCGAGCAGGCGGGGAGCTGTTTTTT. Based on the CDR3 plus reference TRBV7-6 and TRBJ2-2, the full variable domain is GAGVSQSPRYKVTKRGQDVALRCDPISGHVSLYWYRQALGQGPEFLTYFNYEAQQDKSGLPNDRFSAERPEGSISTLTIQRTEQRDSAMYRCASSSWTGRRAGGELFFGEGSRLTVL.

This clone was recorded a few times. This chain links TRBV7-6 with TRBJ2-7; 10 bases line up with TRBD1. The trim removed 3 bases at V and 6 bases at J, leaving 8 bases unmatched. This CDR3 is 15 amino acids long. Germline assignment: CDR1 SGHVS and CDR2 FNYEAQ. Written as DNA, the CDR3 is TGTGCCAGCAGCTTGAACTCCGGGACAGGGGTCGAGCAGTACTTC. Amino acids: CASSLNSGTGVEQYF.

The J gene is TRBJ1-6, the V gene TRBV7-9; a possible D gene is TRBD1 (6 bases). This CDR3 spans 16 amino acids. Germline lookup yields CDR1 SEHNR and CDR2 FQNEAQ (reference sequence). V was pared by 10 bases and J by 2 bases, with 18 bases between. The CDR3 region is CATTGPNGPYNSPLHF. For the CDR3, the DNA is TGTGCCACTACAGGGCCGAATGGGCCCTATAATTCACCCCTCCACTTT.

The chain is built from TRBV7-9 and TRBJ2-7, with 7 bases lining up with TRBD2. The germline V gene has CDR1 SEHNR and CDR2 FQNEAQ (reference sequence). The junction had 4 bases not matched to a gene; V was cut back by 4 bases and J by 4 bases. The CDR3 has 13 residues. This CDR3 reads CASSSAGRYEQYF. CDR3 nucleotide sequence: TGTGCCAGCAGCTCAGCGGGGCGGTACGAGCAGTACTTC.

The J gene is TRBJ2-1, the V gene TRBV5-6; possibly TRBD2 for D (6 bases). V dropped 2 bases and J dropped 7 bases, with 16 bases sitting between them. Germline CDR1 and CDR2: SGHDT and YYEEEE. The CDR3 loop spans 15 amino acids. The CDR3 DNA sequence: TGTGCCAGCAGCTTTTGGGGGGTCAGGGAAAATGAGCAGTTCTTC. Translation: CASSFWGVRENEQFF.

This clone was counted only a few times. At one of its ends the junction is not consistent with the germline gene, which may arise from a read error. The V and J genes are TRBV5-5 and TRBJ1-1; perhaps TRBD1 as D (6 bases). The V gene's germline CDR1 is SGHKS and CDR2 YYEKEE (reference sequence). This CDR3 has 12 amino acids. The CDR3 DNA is TGTGCCAGCAGCCTGGACAGCCCCAATGGAATCTTT. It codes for CASSLDSPNGIF.